A selection of T cell receptor beta chains follows, all from one sample in a study of T cell repertoires in cytomegalovirus infection. TCRdb fed the reads into MiXCR, producing one record per CDR3 protein. The sample contains around 450,000 distinct CDR3 sequences, roughly 30% of which appear only once. The sample taken for sequencing was PBMCs. All receptors derive from a human donor in good health (CMV status not recorded). Some clones in this sample may be carry-over from other donors' samples. Both conserved end residues are part of each CDR3. Fields, in order: V gene, clone size, J gene, D gene, CDR3 DNA, CDR3 protein. The D gene is left open where the match is weak. Only part of the rows carry a size: once, few, many, or a class if the clone is expanded.

TRBV11-2,few,TRBJ2-2,-,TGTGCCAGCAGCTTATACCTTGGGGGGCTGTTTTTT,CASSLYLGGLFF
TRBV7-8,-,TRBJ2-7,-,TGTGCCAGCAGCTTAGAACAGGGAACCTACGAGCAGTACTTC,CASSLEQGTYEQYF
TRBV19,-,TRBJ1-2,-,TGTGCCAGTACCCCTTGGCTGGACGGGAACTATGGCTACACCTTC,CASTPWLDGNYGYTF
TRBV4-1,-,TRBJ2-1,TRBD2,TGCGCCATCAGCCAATTAGCGGGGCTGGATGAGCAGTTATTC,CAISQLAGLDEQLF
TRBV7-8,few,TRBJ1-1,-,TGTGCCAGCAGCAAGGGGGGGGATGAAGCTTTCTTT,CASSKGGDEAFF
TRBV5-1,-,TRBJ2-3,TRBD2,TGCGCCAGCAGCCCGGGACTAGCGGGGGCCGCGCCAGATACGCAGTATTTT,CASSPGLAGAAPDTQYF
TRBV6-2/TRBV6-3,-,TRBJ1-1,-,TGTGCCAGCATGTTTAAAGCAGGGAAGAGGGCTTTCTTT,CASMFKAGKRAFF
TRBV5-5,few,TRBJ2-1,-,TGTGCCAGCTCCCCGGAGCTAGCCAGCAATGAGCAGTTCTTC,CASSPELASNEQFF
TRBV19,-,TRBJ2-7,-,TGTGCCAGTAGTCCTACCCCGGCTGCGATAGAGCAGTACTTC,CASSPTPAAIEQYF
TRBV7-2,many,TRBJ2-1,TRBD1,TGTGCCAGCTTCCGTGGCGGACAGGCACCCCCCTCCTACAATGAGCAGTTCTTC,CASFRGGQAPPSYNEQFF
TRBV27,-,TRBJ1-2,-,TGTGCCAGCAGTTCCCCTGGGAACCTATATGGCTACACCTTC,CASSSPGNLYGYTF
TRBV7-2,many,TRBJ1-6,-,TGTGCCAGCAGCCCGTGGGGGCCAGGGCCTTTCGCTTATAATTCACCCCTCCACTTT,CASSPWGPGPFAYNSPLHF
TRBV7-2,many,TRBJ1-4,-,TGTGCCAGCAGCCCAATTGCAGTTCCTAATGAAAAACTGTTTTTT,CASSPIAVPNEKLFF
TRBV7-2,many,TRBJ1-5,-,TGTGCCAGCAGCGTATCGGGGAATCAGCCCCAGCATTTT,CASSVSGNQPQHF
TRBV10-3,many,TRBJ2-3,TRBD2,TGTGCCATCGGCTTAGCGGGGGGCCGAGGCACAGATACGCAGTATTTT,CAIGLAGGRGTDTQYF
TRBV7-6,-,TRBJ2-2,TRBD2,TGTGCCAGCAGCCCACGCGGGGGGAGTGGGAACACCGGGGAGCTGTTTTTT,CASSPRGGSGNTGELFF
TRBV2,-,TRBJ2-7,TRBD2,TGTGCCAGCAGCGACGGACTAGCGAGCTCCTACGAGCAGTACTTC,CASSDGLASSYEQYF
TRBV6-1,-,TRBJ2-2,TRBD1,TGTGCCAGCAGTGGACAGGGGCGCTCTACCGGGGAGCTGTTTTTT,CASSGQGRSTGELFF
TRBV7-2,few,TRBJ1-2,-,TGTGCCAGCAGCCTTTCCGGGGCAGGGGTTGGCTACACCTTC,CASSLSGAGVGYTF
TRBV19,-,TRBJ1-2,TRBD1,TGTGCCAGTAGTATTTTAGGACAGGCCTACACCTTC,CASSILGQAYTF
TRBV7-2,many,TRBJ2-3,TRBD2,TGTGCCAGCAGCCCAAATAGGGGACTAGCGGCGGGCACAGATACGCAGTATTTT,CASSPNRGLAAGTDTQYF
TRBV7-8,many,TRBJ1-1,-,TGTGCCAGCAGGCCCCAGATGAACACTGAAGCTTTCTTT,CASRPQMNTEAFF
TRBV28,few,TRBJ1-1,-,TGTGCCAGCAGGCTCCAATTGGGGGGGCTCACTGAAGCTTTCTTT,CASRLQLGGLTEAFF
TRBV6-5,-,TRBJ1-6,-,TGTGCCAGCAGCCCCGGGGCCGCGCACAATTCACCCCTCCACTTT,CASSPGAAHNSPLHF
TRBV7-6,many,TRBJ2-5,TRBD1,TGTGCCAGCAGCTCTGGCTCGGGACAGGGCCAGACCCAGTACTTC,CASSSGSGQGQTQYF
TRBV24-1,-,TRBJ2-5,-,TGTGCCACCAGTGATGGCCGGTACCGGGGAGGAGAGACCCAGTACTTC,CATSDGRYRGGETQYF
TRBV20-1,-,TRBJ1-1,-,TGCAGTGCCTCGAGGTTTAGTGGGGACTACACTGAAGCTTTCTTT,CSASRFSGDYTEAFF
TRBV7-2,many,TRBJ2-1,TRBD1,TGTGCCAGCAGCTCAGACCCCGAGGGACAGCCAAGCTCCTACAATGAGCAGTTCTTC,CASSSDPEGQPSSYNEQFF
TRBV7-8,many,TRBJ2-7,TRBD1,TGTGCCAGCAGTTTAACCGGGACAGGTCCTTCCTACGAGCAGTACTTC,CASSLTGTGPSYEQYF
TRBV6-2/TRBV6-3,-,TRBJ2-3,TRBD2,TGTGCCAGCAGTTACGGTCTAGCGGGGCCCAGCACAGATACGCAGTATTTT,CASSYGLAGPSTDTQYF
TRBV4-2,-,TRBJ2-3,TRBD2,TGTGCCAGCAGCCCACTAGCGGGGGGGCTCTCAGATACGCAGTATTTT,CASSPLAGGLSDTQYF
TRBV6-2/TRBV6-3,few,TRBJ2-5,TRBD1,TGTGCCAGCAGTACCCGGGACAGGGGGCGGAGGGAGACCCAGTACTTC,CASSTRDRGRRETQYF